What follows are 5 T cell receptor beta chains derived from one specimen sequenced in a study of blood T cell repertoires in COVID-19. Only in-frame clones appear in the TCRdb table, and some are missing; sequencing was by immunoSEQ multiplex PCR. This sample has roughly 160,000 clones, with 75% to 90% found just once. Sequencing was carried out using PBMCs or T cells enriched from blood (not recorded which). All receptors come from an older woman who had recovered from COVID-19.

The V and J genes are TRBV14 and TRBJ2-3, with a tentative D call TRBD2 (6 bases). Germline V CDR1 and CDR2: SGHDN, FVKESK. The CDR3 covers 15 residues. The V gene lost 3 bases and the J gene lost 0 bases, with 10 bases spanning the gap. Here the CDR3 reads CASSHPAGSTDTQYF. DNA for the CDR3: TGTGCCAGCAGCCATCCGGCGGGGAGCACAGATACGCAGTATTTT.

This sequence joins TRBV7-2 and TRBJ1-5; the match to TRBD1 covers 10 bases. Germline V lookup: CDR1 SGHTA, CDR2 FQGNSA. The V and J ends lost 4 bases and 7 bases, in that order; junction bases with no gene match: 10. This CDR3 has 16 residues. CDR3 in amino acids: CASSSSGTGAGQPQHF. CDR3 coding DNA: TGTGCCAGCAGCTCGTCCGGGACAGGGGCAGGACAGCCCCAGCATTTT. The entire variable domain, with the rest obtained from reference TRBV7-2 and TRBJ1-5, is as follows: GAGVSQSPSNKVTEKGKDVELRCDPISGHTALYWYRQSLGQGLEFLIYFQGNSAPDKSGLPSDRFSAERTGGSVSTLTIQRTQQEDSAVYLCASSSSGTGAGQPQHFGDGTRLSIL.

V is TRBV10-1 and J is TRBJ2-2, with TRBD2 matching 7 bases. This CDR3 comprises 15 residues. CDR1 is WNHNN and CDR2 is SYGVQD in the germline V gene (reference sequence). J gave up 0 bases and V 2 bases, and 0 bases lay outside the gene matches. The CDR3 DNA is TGCGCCAGCAGTGAGGGGGGGGCGAACACCGGGGAGCTGTTTTTT. Amino acids: CASSEGGANTGELFF.

The chain carries TRBV29-1 and TRBJ1-5, with 9 bases aligning to TRBD1. CDR1 SQVTM and CDR2 ANQGSEA come from the germline V gene. Trimming cost V 7 bases and J 5 bases; bases outside gene matches: 3. The CDR3 is 12 amino acids. DNA of the CDR3: TGCAGCGCGGGACAGGGAGATCAGCCCCAGCATTTT. Encoded protein: CSAGQGDQPQHF.

In its sample, this clone was seen once. The gene calls are TRBV27 and TRBJ2-2; a possible D gene is TRBD2 (5 bases). This CDR3 comprises 15 residues. V was clipped by 5 bases and J by 7 bases, with 17 bases between them. Per germline, CDR1 MNHEY and CDR2 SMNVEV (reference sequence). CDR3 in amino acids: CASSLQPRVGGELFF. As DNA, the CDR3 is TGTGCCAGCAGTCTACAACCGCGGGTGGGCGGGGAGCTGTTTTTT.